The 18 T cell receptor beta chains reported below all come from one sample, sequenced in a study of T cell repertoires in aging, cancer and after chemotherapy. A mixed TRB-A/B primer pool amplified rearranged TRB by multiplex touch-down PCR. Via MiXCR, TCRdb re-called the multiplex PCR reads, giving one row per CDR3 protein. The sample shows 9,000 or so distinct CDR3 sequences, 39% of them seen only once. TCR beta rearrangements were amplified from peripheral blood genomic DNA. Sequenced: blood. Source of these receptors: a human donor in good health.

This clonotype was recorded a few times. CDR3 region: CATSDHQSSGSMETQYF. CDR3 nucleotide sequence: TGTGCCACCAGTGATCACCAATCTAGCGGCTCAATGGAGACCCAGTACTTC. The V gene is TRBV24-1, the J gene TRBJ2-5, with 7 nucleotides matching TRBD2. The CDR3 has 17 amino acids. The germline V gene encodes CDR1 KGHDR and CDR2 SFDVKD. V shed 3 bases and J 5 bases; nucleotides not matched to a gene: 14.

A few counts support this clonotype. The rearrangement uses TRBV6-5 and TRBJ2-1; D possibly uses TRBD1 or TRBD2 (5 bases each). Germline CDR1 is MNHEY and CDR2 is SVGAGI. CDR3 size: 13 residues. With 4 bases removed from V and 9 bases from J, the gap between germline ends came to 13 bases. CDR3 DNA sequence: TGTGCCAGCAGTTCCGGGGCCCTGGGTGAGCAGTTCTTC. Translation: CASSSGALGEQFF.

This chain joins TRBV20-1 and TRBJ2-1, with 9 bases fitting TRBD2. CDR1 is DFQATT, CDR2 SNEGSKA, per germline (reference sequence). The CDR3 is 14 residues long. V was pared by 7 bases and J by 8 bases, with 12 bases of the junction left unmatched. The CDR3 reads CSVNSGGRFDEQFF. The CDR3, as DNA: TGCAGTGTTAATAGCGGGGGACGGTTCGATGAGCAGTTCTTC.

This CDR3 reads CASSNNPGGREAQYF. The CDR3 region has the DNA TGTGCCAGCAGCAACAACCCAGGGGGCCGGGAGGCCCAGTACTTC. The J gene is TRBJ2-5, the V gene TRBV6-1; TRBD1 might be the D (8 bases). V lost 6 bases and J lost 9, with 23 bases in between. CDR3 length equals 15 residues. Germline values: CDR1 MNHNS, CDR2 SASEGT.

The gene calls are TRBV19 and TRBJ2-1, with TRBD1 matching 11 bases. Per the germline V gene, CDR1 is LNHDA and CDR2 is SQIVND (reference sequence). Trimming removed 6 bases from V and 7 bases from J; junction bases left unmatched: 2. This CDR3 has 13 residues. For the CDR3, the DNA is TGTGCCAGTAGATGGGACAGGGGGAATGAGCAGTTCTTC. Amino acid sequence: CASRWDRGNEQFF.

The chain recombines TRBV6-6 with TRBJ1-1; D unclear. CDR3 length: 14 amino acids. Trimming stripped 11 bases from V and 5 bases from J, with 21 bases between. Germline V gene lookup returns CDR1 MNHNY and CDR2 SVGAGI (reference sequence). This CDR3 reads CAHPQSKIWTEAFF. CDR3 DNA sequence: TGTGCCCACCCCCAGTCGAAAATTTGGACTGAAGCTTTCTTT.

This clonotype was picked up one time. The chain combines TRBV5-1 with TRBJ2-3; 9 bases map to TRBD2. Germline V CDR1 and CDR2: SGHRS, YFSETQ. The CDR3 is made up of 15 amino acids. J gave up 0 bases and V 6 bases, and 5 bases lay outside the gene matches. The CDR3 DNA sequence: TGCGCCAGCACGACTAGCGGAACTAGCACAGATACGCAGTATTTT. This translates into CASTTSGTSTDTQYF.

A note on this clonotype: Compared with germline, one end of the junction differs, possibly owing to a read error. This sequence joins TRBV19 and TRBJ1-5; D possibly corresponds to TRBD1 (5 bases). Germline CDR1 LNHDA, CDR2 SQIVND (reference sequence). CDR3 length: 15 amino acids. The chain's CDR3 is CASSIAGTSNQTQHF. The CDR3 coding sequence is TGTGCCAGTAGTATAGCAGGGACTAGCAATCAGACCCAGCATTTT.

The CDR3 loop is CASSHPGGDHEQYF. DNA for the CDR3: TGTGCCAGCAGCCACCCCGGGGGGGATCACGAGCAGTACTTC. This sequence joins TRBV13 and TRBJ2-7; 8 bases agree with TRBD2. CDR1 and CDR2 from the germline V gene are PRHDT and FYEKMQ (reference sequence). This CDR3 is 14 amino acids long. Trimming removed 5 bases from V and 5 bases from J; junction bases left unmatched: 8.

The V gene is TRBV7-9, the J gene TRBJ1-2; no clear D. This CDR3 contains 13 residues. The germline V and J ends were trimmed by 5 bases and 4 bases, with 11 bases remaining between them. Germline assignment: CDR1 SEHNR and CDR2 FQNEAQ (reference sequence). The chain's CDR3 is CASSMAVGYGYTF. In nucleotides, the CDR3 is TGTGCCAGCAGCATGGCAGTAGGCTATGGCTACACCTTC.

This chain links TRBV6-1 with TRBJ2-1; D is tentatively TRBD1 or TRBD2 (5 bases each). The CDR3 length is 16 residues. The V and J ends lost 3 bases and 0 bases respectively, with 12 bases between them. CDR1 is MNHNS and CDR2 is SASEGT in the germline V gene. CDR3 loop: CASSDGSDSSYNEQFF. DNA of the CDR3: TGTGCCAGCAGTGATGGTAGCGACAGCTCCTACAATGAGCAGTTCTTC.

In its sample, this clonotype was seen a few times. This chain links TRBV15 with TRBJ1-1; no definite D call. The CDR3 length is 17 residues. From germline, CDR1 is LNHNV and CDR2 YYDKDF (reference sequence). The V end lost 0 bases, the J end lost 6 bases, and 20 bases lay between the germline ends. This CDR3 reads CATSRDLSPGQRAEAFF. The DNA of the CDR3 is TGTGCCACCAGCAGAGATCTCTCCCCCGGGCAGAGGGCTGAAGCTTTCTTT.

CDR3: CASSLDVYEQYF. In nucleotides, the CDR3 is TGTGCCAGCAGTTTAGACGTCTACGAGCAGTACTTC. The chain joins TRBV12-3 or TRBV12-4 to TRBJ2-7, with D uncertain. Trimming shortened V by 1 base and J by 3 bases, and 4 bases separated the two germline ends. This CDR3 is 12 amino acids long.

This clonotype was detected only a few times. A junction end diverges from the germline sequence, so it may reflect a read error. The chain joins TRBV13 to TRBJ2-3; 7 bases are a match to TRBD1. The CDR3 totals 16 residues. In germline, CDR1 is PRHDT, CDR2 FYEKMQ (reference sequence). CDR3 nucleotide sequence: TGTGCCAGCAGCCCCGAGGGGGCCTGGTCCACAGATCCGCAGTATTTT. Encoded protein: CASSPEGAWSTDPQYF.

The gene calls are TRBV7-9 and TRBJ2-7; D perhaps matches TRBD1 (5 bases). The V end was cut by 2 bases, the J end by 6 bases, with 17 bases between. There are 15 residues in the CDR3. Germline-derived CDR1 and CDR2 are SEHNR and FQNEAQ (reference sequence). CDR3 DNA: TGTGCCAGCAGCTTACCCGGCAGGGCGGAACGCGAGCAGTACTTC. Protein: CASSLPGRAEREQYF.

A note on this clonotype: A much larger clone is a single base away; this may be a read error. The CDR3 bases are TGCAGCACCCAGGACGGGAACACCGGGGAGCTGTTTTTT. Translated, it gives CSTQDGNTGELFF. The V gene is TRBV29-1, the J gene TRBJ2-2; D ambiguous. This CDR3 is 13 amino acids long. The V and J ends lost 8 bases and 1 base respectively, with 11 bases between them. Looked up from germline, CDR1 is SQVTM and CDR2 is ANQGSEA.

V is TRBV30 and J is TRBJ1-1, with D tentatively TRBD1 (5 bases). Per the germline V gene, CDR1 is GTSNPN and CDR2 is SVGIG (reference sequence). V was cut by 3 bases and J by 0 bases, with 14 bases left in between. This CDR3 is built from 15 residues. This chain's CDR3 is CAWSPLIGVNTEAFF. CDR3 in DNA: TGTGCCTGGAGCCCGTTGATAGGGGTGAACACTGAAGCTTTCTTT. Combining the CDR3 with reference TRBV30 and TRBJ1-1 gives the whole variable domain SQTIHQWPATLVQPVGSPLSLECTVEGTSNPNLYWYRQAAGRGLQLLFYSVGIGQISSEVPQNLSASRPQDRQFILSSKKLLLSDSGFYLCAWSPLIGVNTEAFFGQGTRLTVV.

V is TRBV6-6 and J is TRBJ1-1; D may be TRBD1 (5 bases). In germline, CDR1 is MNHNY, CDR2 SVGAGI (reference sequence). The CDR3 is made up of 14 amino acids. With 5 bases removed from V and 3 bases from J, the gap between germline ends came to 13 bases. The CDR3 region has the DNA TGTGCCAGCAGTCTATCGGGACGGGACACTGAAGCTTTCTTT. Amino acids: CASSLSGRDTEAFF.